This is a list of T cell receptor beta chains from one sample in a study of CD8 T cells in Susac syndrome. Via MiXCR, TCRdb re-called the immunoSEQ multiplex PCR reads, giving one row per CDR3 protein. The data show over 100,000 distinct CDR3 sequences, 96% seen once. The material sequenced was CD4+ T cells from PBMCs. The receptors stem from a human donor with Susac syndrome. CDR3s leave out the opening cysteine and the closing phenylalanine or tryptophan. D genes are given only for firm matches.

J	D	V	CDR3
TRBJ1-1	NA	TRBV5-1	ASSSPSNTEAF
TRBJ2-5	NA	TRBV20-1	SAGVGVTETQY
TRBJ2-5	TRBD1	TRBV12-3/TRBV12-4	ASSVQGALLVSETQY
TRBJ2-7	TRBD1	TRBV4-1	ASSRDRGTYEQY
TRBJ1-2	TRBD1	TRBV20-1	SARDRGGNGYT
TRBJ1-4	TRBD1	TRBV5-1	ASSILTGINEKLF
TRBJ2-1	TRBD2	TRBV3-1	ASSRAGGRAFNEQF
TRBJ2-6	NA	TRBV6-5	ASSSPGAGANVLT
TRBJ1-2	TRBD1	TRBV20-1	STTGVGGYT
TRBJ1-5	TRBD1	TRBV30	AWNRDRDSQPQH
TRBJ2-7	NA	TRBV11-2	ASSLGKSHEQY
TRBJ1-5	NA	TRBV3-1	ASSQDHQPQH
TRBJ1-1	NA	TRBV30	AWTPGMDTEAF
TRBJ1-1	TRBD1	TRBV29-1	SVDRGAEAF
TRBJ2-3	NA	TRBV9	ASSVGGTLADTQY
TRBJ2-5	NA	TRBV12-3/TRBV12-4	ASIKAGAATQY
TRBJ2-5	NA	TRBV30	AWNGGAQETQY
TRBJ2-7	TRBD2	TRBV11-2	ASSFSGRLYYEQY
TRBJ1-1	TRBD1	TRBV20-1	SARAAGGTEAF
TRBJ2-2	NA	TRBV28	ASSLIGRTGELF
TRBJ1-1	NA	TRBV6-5	ASSYRGAEAF
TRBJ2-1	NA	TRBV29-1	SVESHGYNEQF
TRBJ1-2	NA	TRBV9	ASSVGEGLYGYT
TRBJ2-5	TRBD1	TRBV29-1	SVGQGALRGTQY
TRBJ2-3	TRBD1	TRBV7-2	ASSLSGTGASTDTQY
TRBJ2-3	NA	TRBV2	ASRYPEQGRNLDTDTQY
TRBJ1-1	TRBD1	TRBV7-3	ASSKDRANTEAF
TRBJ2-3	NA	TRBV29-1	SVGPRISTDTQY
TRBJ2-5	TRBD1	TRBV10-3	AISVNRGQETQY
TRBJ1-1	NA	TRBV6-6	ASRPLQVRTEAF
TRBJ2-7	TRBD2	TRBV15	ATSRASGSTSEQY
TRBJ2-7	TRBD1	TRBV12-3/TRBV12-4	ASSGQVPYEQY
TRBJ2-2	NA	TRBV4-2	ASKSEGTFNTGELF
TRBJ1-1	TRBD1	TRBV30	AWSGQGFTEAF